One and the same sample provided the 31 T cell receptor beta chains below, sequenced in a study of blood T cell repertoires in COVID-19. Produced via immunoSEQ multiplex PCR; TCRdb's table is partial and in-frame only. The repertoire consists of 55,000 to 65,000 clones, with more than 80% occurring once and the leading ten covering 25% to 35%. Input material: peripheral blood. The receptors come from a man aged 55 to 70 with COVID-19, enrolled during active disease.

The rearrangement links TRBV18 to TRBJ1-6; TRBD1 agrees at 7 bases. The CDR3 length is 15 residues. Germline CDR1 is KGHSH and CDR2 is LQKENI. V lost 0 bases to trimming and J lost 7 bases; unmatched junction nucleotides: 3. CDR3 amino acids: CASSPPSRGNSPLHF. In DNA, the CDR3 is TGTGCCAGCTCACCACCGAGCAGGGGGAATTCACCCCTCCACTTT.

The V call is TRBV6-6, the J call TRBJ1-2; D not certain. The CDR3 totals 14 residues. The germline CDR1 and CDR2 sequences are MNHNY and SVGAGI (reference sequence). Trimming pared 5 bases from V and 7 bases from J, leaving 17 bases between. The CDR3 sequence is CASSQTERPSGYTF. The DNA of the CDR3 is TGTGCCAGCAGTCAAACAGAAAGACCGAGTGGCTACACCTTC.

This chain links TRBV29-1 with TRBJ2-3; 12 bases match TRBD1. CDR3 length: 15 amino acids. Per the germline V gene, CDR1 is SQVTM and CDR2 is ANQGSEA. V trimming: 6 bases; J trimming: 6 bases; junction bases outside the gene matches: 10. Written as DNA, the CDR3 is TGCAGCGTGGAGCCGGGACAGGGGGCGGGGGATACGCAGTATTTT. Translated, it gives CSVEPGQGAGDTQYF.

The rearrangement joins TRBV3-1 (or the pseudogene TRBV3-2) to TRBJ2-7, with 8 bases lining up with TRBD1. Germline CDR1 and CDR2: LGHDT and YNNKEL (reference sequence). There are 14 residues in the CDR3. Trimming at V came to 4 bases and at J to 4 bases, leaving 6 bases not matched to a gene. The CDR3 here is CASSLGTGLYEQYF. CDR3 nucleotides: TGTGCCAGCAGCCTTGGGACAGGACTTTACGAGCAGTACTTC.

The chain links TRBV14 to TRBJ1-1, with unresolved D. The germline gives CDR1 SGHDN, CDR2 FVKESK. This CDR3 is built from 15 residues. Trimming shortened V by 4 bases and J by 4 bases, and 16 bases separated the two germline ends. CDR3 nucleotides: TGTGCCAGCAGCCCTCGAGCCCGGGGAGGCACTGAAGCTTTCTTT. Its translation: CASSPRARGGTEAFF.

This clone came up a few times. This chain joins TRBV7-9 and TRBJ2-7, with 9 bases aligning to TRBD1. Germline V gene lookup returns CDR1 SEHNR and CDR2 FQNEAQ (reference sequence). This CDR3 is 14 amino acids long. V lost 3 bases to trimming and J lost 3 bases; unmatched junction nucleotides: 3. The DNA for the CDR3 is TGTGCCAGCAGCTTTGGGGGACAGGGCTACGAGCAGTACTTC. This sequence encodes CASSFGGQGYEQYF.

With respect to this clone: The junction departs from the called germline gene at one end, perhaps through a read error. The chain carries TRBV20-1 and TRBJ1-1; D possibly corresponds to TRBD1 (5 bases). There are 12 residues in the CDR3. Germline V gives CDR1 DFQATT, CDR2 SNEGSKA (reference sequence). CDR3 region: CSASRTNIEAFF. The CDR3 nucleotides read TGCAGTGCTAGTAGGACAAACATTGAAGCTTTCTTT.

The chain couples TRBV11-3 to TRBJ1-2; D is undetermined. Between the trimmed V and J ends, which lost 4 bases and 8 bases, there was a span of 11 bases. Germline V lookup: CDR1 SGHNT, CDR2 YENEEA. The CDR3 sequence is 12 residues long. The CDR3 region has the DNA TGTGCCAGCAGCTCACCTAAGTCCGGCTACACCTTC. It is translated as CASSSPKSGYTF.

This chain links TRBV14 with TRBJ2-1, with TRBD2 identical over 9 bases. Germline V gives CDR1 SGHDN, CDR2 FVKESK. This CDR3 contains 17 residues. After removal of 4 bases from V and 4 bases from J, the junction contained 11 bases not matched to a gene. CDR3 residues: CASSLRVREGLYNEQFF. In DNA form, the CDR3 reads TGTGCCAGCAGCCTACGCGTGCGGGAGGGCCTGTACAATGAGCAGTTCTTC.

This chain links TRBV29-1 with TRBJ1-1; D remains unclear. Trimming took 5 bases from V and 1 from J, leaving 5 bases between them. Germline assignment: CDR1 SQVTM and CDR2 ANQGSEA. CDR3 length equals 11 residues. Here the CDR3 DNA reads TGCAGCGTTCGGGAGAACACTGAAGCTTTCTTT. This sequence encodes CSVRENTEAFF.

V usage is TRBV11-1 and J usage is TRBJ1-1; D gene unclear. The CDR3 runs 15 residues. Trimming took off 7 bases at V and 4 bases at J, with 19 bases between the two ends. Germline V gene sequence: CDR1 SGHAT, CDR2 FQDESV (reference sequence). In nucleotides, the CDR3 is TGTGCCAGCACCGCTGGCGGGCAGTGGGCCACTGAAGCTTTCTTT. Its protein product is CASTAGGQWATEAFF. The full variable domain, rest sourced from reference TRBV11-1 and TRBJ1-1, is EAEVAQSPRYKITEKSQAVAFWCDPISGHATLYWYRQILGQGPELLVQFQDESVVDDSQLPKDRFSAERLKGVDSTLKIQPAELGDSAMYLCASTAGGQWATEAFFGQGTRLTVV.

The chain is built from TRBV3-1 (or the pseudogene TRBV3-2) and TRBJ2-5; D ambiguous. The V gene lost 3 bases and the J gene lost 7 bases, with 12 bases spanning the gap. The germline CDR1 and CDR2 sequences are LGHDT and YNNKEL (reference sequence). The CDR3 has 13 residues. Here the CDR3 reads CASSHRIQVTQYF. For the CDR3, the DNA is TGTGCCAGCAGCCATAGGATCCAGGTGACCCAGTACTTC.

The CDR3 DNA is TGTGCCTGGAGTCCCGATGCAGGGAGGGGAGATACGCAGTATTTT. Protein: CAWSPDAGRGDTQYF. This chain joins TRBV30 and TRBJ2-3; 7 bases are shared with TRBD2. Germline V gene lookup returns CDR1 GTSNPN and CDR2 SVGIG (reference sequence). V shed 2 bases and J 5 bases; nucleotides not matched to a gene: 10. This CDR3 has 15 amino acids.

This CDR3 reads CASSPGLVYEQYF. The DNA for the CDR3 is TGTGCCAGCAGCCCGGGACTAGTCTACGAGCAGTACTTC. The V and J genes are TRBV7-3 and TRBJ2-7; 8 bases map to TRBD2. Germline CDR1 and CDR2: SGHTA and FQGTGA. CDR3 size: 13 residues. With V trimmed by 5 bases and J by 3 bases, 3 bases remained unmatched.

The chain employs TRBV19 and TRBJ1-5; D is uncertain. Germline V CDR1 and CDR2: LNHDA, SQIVND (reference sequence). The CDR3 length is 15 residues. V lost 1 base to trimming and J lost 1 base, with 8 bases between them. The CDR3, as DNA: TGTGCCAGTAGTATAGCCCGGGAGAGCAATCAGCCCCAGCATTTT. It codes for CASSIARESNQPQHF.

V is TRBV7-9 and J is TRBJ1-1; perhaps TRBD1 as D (5 bases). The CDR3 totals 16 residues. Germline V lookup: CDR1 SEHNR, CDR2 FQNEAQ (reference sequence). Trimming stripped 5 bases from V and 2 bases from J, with 18 bases between. The CDR3 reads CASSGGGSPPNTEAFF. Here the CDR3 DNA reads TGTGCCAGCAGCGGTGGGGGGTCCCCACCCAACACTGAAGCTTTCTTT.

This chain uses TRBV6-2 or TRBV6-3 with TRBJ1-2, with D hard to call. V lost 6 bases, J lost 12 bases, and 17 bases lay in between. CDR1 MNHEY and CDR2 SVGEGT come from the germline V gene. This CDR3 contains 12 residues. In DNA, the CDR3 is TGTGCCAGCAGCAACGAGGGCACGCCCCACACCTTC. Its protein is CASSNEGTPHTF.

This clone showed up just once. The genes are TRBV19 and TRBJ1-5; a weak D match, TRBD1 (6 bases). Trimming took 4 bases from V and 5 from J, leaving 6 bases between them. The CDR3 is made up of 12 amino acids. In germline, CDR1 is LNHDA, CDR2 SQIVND (reference sequence). The DNA for the CDR3 is TGTGCCAGTAGTAGGACAGATCAGCCCCAGCATTTT. Encoded protein: CASSRTDQPQHF.

The CDR3 spells CASSFGQPGDTEAFF. The CDR3, as DNA: TGTGCCAGCAGCTTTGGACAACCTGGGGACACTGAAGCTTTCTTT. V usage is TRBV5-8 and J usage is TRBJ1-1; a weak D match, TRBD1 (5 bases). Per the germline V gene, CDR1 is SGHTS and CDR2 is YDEGEE. The CDR3 runs to 15 residues. Trimming removed 2 bases at V and 3 bases at J, with 14 bases between.

The CDR3 protein is CASSGQGRSYGELFF. The CDR3 nucleotides are TGTGCCAGTAGCGGACAGGGTAGGAGCTACGGGGAGCTGTTTTTT. The rearrangement links TRBV19 to TRBJ2-2; 8 bases line up with TRBD1. With V trimmed by 6 bases and J by 7 bases, 10 bases remained unmatched. The CDR3 is made up of 15 amino acids. Per germline, CDR1 LNHDA and CDR2 SQIVND (reference sequence).

This clone was picked up a small number of times. J is TRBJ1-2 and V is TRBV27, with 8 positions matching TRBD1. Germline CDR1 and CDR2: MNHEY and SMNVEV (reference sequence). J gave up 4 bases and V 5 bases, and 15 bases lay outside the gene matches. The CDR3 totals 17 residues. CDR3 in amino acids: CASSPYPWDRHVYGYTF. CDR3 in DNA: TGTGCCAGCAGTCCTTACCCCTGGGACAGGCACGTCTATGGCTACACCTTC.

J is TRBJ1-3 and V is TRBV4-3; D remains unclear. Trimming took 0 bases from V and 0 from J, leaving 6 bases between them. Germline assignment: CDR1 LGHNA and CDR2 YSLEER. The CDR3 loop spans 15 amino acids. This CDR3 reads CASSQDLLSGNTIYF. The CDR3 DNA follows: TGCGCCAGCAGCCAAGATCTTCTCTCTGGAAACACCATATATTTT.

The chain combines TRBV13 with TRBJ2-5, with TRBD2 identical over 8 bases. V lost 5 bases and J lost 5; bases outside the gene matches: 10. The CDR3 totals 15 residues. Germline assignment: CDR1 PRHDT and CDR2 FYEKMQ (reference sequence). The CDR3 region is CASSGDPGGVETQYF. For the CDR3, the DNA is TGTGCCAGCAGCGGGGATCCGGGAGGGGTGGAGACCCAGTACTTC.

V gene TRBV3-1 (or the pseudogene TRBV3-2) combines with J gene TRBJ2-2; the D gene is possibly TRBD2 (7 bases). Germline CDR1 LGHDT, CDR2 YNNKEL (reference sequence). Trimming removed 4 bases from V and 5 bases from J, with 17 bases in between. The CDR3 covers 16 residues. The CDR3 sequence is CASSPLGGGLTGELFF. The CDR3 DNA reads as TGTGCCAGCAGCCCTTTAGGGGGGGGGCTGACCGGGGAGCTGTTTTTT.

This clone was seen a handful of times. The chain couples TRBV6-5 to TRBJ2-7; D gene unclear. This CDR3 is 14 amino acids long. V shed 6 bases and J shed 0 bases, with 12 bases lying between them. Germline V gene lookup returns CDR1 MNHEY and CDR2 SVGAGI. CDR3 in amino acids: CASSPDTLSYEQYF. The CDR3 DNA is TGTGCCAGCAGCCCCGACACACTCTCCTACGAGCAGTACTTC.

The V and J genes are TRBV2 and TRBJ2-3; 9 bases fit TRBD1. In germline, CDR1 is SNHLY, CDR2 FYNNEI. This CDR3 contains 16 residues. Trimming removed 4 bases from V and 3 bases from J; junction bases left unmatched: 8. The CDR3 spells CASSVALGTGTDTQYF. The CDR3 coding sequence is TGTGCCAGCAGTGTGGCCCTTGGGACAGGGACAGATACGCAGTATTTT. The entire variable domain, with the rest obtained from reference TRBV2 and TRBJ2-3, is as follows: EPEVTQTPSHQVTQMGQEVILRCVPISNHLYFYWYRQILGQKVEFLVSFYNNEISEKSEIFDDQFSVERPDGSNFTLKIRSTKLEDSAMYFCASSVALGTGTDTQYFGPGTRLTVL.

This chain uses TRBV10-2 with TRBJ2-5; perhaps TRBD2 as D (6 bases). Looked up from germline, CDR1 is WSHSY and CDR2 is SAAADI. Trimming shortened V by 5 bases and J by 5 bases, and 15 bases separated the two germline ends. This CDR3 region has 14 residues. The CDR3 sequence: CASSQAPAGETQYF. CDR3 nucleotides: TGCGCCAGCAGTCAGGCCCCGGCGGGGGAGACCCAGTACTTC.

V gene TRBV6-2 or TRBV6-3 combines with J gene TRBJ2-2, with 7 bases fitting TRBD1. The germline V gene has CDR1 MNHEY and CDR2 SVGEGT. J lost 6 bases, V lost 5 bases, and 3 bases had no gene match. CDR3 size: 13 residues. The DNA for the CDR3 is TGTGCCAGCAGTATGACAGGGCCCGGGGAGCTGTTTTTT. Translated, it gives CASSMTGPGELFF.

The rearrangement uses TRBV7-3 and TRBJ2-3; no clear D gene. V lost 2 bases, J lost 2 bases, and 14 bases lay in between. Germline lookup yields CDR1 SGHTA and CDR2 FQGTGA. This CDR3 region has 16 residues. Here the CDR3 reads CASSLGEALNTDTQYF. Here the CDR3 DNA reads TGTGCCAGCAGCTTAGGAGAGGCCCTAAACACAGATACGCAGTATTTT.

The CDR3 here is CASSLAGLGQRRTEAFF. The CDR3 bases are TGTGCCAGCAGCTTGGCCGGCTTAGGACAGAGAAGAACTGAAGCTTTCTTT. V is TRBV5-6 and J is TRBJ1-1; D perhaps matches TRBD1 (6 bases). The CDR3 is 17 amino acids. V was shortened by 0 bases and J by 5 bases, with 20 bases between the two germline ends. Germline CDR1 reads SGHDT; CDR2 reads YYEEEE.

This clone appeared a few times. The rearrangement links TRBV6-1 to TRBJ1-1; 8 bases are shared with TRBD1. From germline, CDR1 is MNHNS and CDR2 SASEGT. With V trimmed by 4 bases and J by 1 base, 8 bases remained unmatched. There are 16 residues in the CDR3. In DNA form, the CDR3 reads TGTGCCAGCAGTGTTTTGCCAGGGGGCCGGAACACTGAAGCTTTCTTT. This translates into CASSVLPGGRNTEAFF.